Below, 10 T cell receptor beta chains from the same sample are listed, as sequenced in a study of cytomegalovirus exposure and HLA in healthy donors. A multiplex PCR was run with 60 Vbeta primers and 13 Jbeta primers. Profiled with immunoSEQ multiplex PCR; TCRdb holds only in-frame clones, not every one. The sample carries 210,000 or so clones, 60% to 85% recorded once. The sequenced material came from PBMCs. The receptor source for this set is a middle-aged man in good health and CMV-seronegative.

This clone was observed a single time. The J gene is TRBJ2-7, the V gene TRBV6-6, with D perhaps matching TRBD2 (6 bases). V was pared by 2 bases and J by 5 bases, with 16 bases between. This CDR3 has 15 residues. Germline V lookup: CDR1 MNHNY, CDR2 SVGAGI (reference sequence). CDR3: CASSYLTGAGNEQYF. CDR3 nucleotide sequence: TGTGCCAGCAGTTACCTGACTGGGGCGGGAAACGAGCAGTACTTC.

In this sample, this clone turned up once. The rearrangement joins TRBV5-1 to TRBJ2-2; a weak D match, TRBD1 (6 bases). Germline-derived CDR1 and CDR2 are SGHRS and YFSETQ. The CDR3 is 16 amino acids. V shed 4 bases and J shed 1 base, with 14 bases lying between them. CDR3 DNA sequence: TGCGCCAGCAGCCGAAGCTGGACAGTGAACACCGGGGAGCTGTTTTTT. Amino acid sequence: CASSRSWTVNTGELFF.

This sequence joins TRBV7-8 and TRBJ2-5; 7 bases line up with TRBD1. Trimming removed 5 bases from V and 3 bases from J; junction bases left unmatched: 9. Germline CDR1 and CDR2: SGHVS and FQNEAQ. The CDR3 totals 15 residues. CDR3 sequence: CASSPLGQPEETQYF. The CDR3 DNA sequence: TGTGCCAGCAGCCCGCTGGGACAGCCCGAAGAGACCCAGTACTTC.

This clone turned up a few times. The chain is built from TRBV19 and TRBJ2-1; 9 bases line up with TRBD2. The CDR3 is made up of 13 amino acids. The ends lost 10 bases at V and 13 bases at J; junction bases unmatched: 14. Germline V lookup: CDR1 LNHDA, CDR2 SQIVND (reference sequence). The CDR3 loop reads CATRLAGTSTQFF. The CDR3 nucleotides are TGTGCCACTCGGCTAGCGGGAACCTCTACCCAGTTCTTC.

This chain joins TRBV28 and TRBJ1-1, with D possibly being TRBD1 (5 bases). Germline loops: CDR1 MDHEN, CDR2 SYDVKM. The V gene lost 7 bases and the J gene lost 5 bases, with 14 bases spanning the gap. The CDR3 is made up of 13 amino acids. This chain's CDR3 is CASKGLIGTEAFF. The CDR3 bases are TGTGCCAGCAAGGGGCTAATTGGGACTGAAGCTTTCTTT.

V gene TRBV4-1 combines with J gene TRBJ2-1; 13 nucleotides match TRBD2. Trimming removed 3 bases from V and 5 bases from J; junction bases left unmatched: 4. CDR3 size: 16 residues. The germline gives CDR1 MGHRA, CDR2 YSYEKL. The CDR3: CASSQGLAGRNNEQFF. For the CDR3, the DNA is TGCGCCAGCAGCCAGGGACTAGCGGGACGGAACAATGAGCAGTTCTTC.

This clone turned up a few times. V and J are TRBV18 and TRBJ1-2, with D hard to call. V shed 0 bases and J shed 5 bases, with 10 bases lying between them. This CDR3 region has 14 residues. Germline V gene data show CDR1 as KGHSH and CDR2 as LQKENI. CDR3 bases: TGTGCCAGCTCACCACCGTTGACACCTTATGGCTACACCTTC. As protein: CASSPPLTPYGYTF.

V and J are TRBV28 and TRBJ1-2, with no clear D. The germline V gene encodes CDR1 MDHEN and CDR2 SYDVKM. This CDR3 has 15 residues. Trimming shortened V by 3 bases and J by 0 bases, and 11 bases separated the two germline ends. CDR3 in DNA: TGTGCCAGCAGTTTTTATAGGACTCCTAACTATGGCTACACCTTC. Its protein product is CASSFYRTPNYGYTF.

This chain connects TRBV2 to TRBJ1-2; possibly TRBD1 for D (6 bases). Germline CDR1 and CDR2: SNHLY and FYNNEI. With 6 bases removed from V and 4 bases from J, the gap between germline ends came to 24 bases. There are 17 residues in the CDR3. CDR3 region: CASSKQPAGAAVYGYTF. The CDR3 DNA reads TGTGCCAGCAGCAAACAACCCGCGGGGGCCGCGGTCTATGGCTACACCTTC.

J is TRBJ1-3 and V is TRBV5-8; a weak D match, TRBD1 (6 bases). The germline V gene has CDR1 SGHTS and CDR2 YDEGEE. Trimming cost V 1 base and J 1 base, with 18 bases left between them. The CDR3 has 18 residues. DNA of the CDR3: TGTGCCAGCAGCTTGAGAGACAGGAGCCCGGTATCTGGAAACACCATATATTTT. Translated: CASSLRDRSPVSGNTIYF.